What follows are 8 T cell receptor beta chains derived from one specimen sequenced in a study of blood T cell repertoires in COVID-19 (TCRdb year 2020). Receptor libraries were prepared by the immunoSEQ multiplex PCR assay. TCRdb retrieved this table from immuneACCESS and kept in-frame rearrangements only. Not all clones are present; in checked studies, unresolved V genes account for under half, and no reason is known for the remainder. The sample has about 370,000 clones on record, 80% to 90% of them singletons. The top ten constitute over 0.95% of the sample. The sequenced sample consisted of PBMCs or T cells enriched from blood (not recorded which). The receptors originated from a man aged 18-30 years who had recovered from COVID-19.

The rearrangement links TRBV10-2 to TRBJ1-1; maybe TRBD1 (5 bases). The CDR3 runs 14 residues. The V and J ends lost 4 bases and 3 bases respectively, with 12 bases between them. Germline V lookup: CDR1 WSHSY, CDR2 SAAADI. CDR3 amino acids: CASSAGGRDTEAFF. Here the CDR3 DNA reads TGCGCCAGCAGTGCGGGGGGGAGGGACACTGAAGCTTTCTTT.

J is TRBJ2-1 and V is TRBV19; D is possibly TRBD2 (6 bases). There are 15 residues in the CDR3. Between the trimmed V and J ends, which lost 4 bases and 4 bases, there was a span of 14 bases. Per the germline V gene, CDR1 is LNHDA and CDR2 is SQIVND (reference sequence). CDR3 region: CASSTTGTYYNEQFF. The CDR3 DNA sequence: TGTGCCAGTAGTACCACTGGGACTTATTACAATGAGCAGTTCTTC. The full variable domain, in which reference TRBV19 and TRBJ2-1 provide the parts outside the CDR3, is DGGITQSPKYLFRKEGQNVTLSCEQNLNHDAMYWYRQDPGQGLRLIYYSQIVNDFQKGDIAEGYSVSREKKESFPLTVTSAQKNPTAFYLCASSTTGTYYNEQFFGPGTRLTVL.

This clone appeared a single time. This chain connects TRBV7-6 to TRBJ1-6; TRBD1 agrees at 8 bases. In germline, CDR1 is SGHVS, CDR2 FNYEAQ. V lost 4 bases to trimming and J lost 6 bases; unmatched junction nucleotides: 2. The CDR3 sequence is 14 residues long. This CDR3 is CASSYDRGNSPLHF. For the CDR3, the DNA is TGTGCCAGCAGCTACGACAGGGGTAATTCACCCCTCCACTTT.

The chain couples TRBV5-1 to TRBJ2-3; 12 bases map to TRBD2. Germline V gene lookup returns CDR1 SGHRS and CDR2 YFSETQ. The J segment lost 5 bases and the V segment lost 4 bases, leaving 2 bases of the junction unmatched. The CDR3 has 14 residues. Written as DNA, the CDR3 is TGCGCCAGCAGCGCGGGACTAGCGGGAGATACGCAGTATTTT. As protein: CASSAGLAGDTQYF. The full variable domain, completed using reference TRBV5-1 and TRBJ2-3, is KAGVTQTPRYLIKTRGQQVTLSCSPISGHRSVSWYQQTPGQGLQFLFEYFSETQRNKGNFPGRFSGRQFSNSRSEMNVSTLELGDSALYLCASSAGLAGDTQYFGPGTRLTVL.

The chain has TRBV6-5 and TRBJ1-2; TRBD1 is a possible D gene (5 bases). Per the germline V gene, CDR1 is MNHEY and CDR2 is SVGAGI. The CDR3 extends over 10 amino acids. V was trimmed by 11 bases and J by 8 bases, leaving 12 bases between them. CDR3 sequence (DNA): TGTGCCGGGGGAGGAGGCGGCTACACCTTC. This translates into CAGGGGGYTF.

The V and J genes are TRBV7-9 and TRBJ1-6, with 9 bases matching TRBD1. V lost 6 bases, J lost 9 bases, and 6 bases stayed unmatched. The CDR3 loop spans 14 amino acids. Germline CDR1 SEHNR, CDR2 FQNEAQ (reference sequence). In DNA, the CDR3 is TGTGCCAGCAGAGAGACAGGGGGTACTTCACCCCTCCACTTT. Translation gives CASRETGGTSPLHF.

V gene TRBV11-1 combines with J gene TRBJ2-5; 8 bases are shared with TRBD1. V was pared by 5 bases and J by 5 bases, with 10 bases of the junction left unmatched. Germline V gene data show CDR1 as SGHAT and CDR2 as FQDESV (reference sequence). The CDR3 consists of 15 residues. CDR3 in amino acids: CASSPQSRDRETQYF. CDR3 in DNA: TGTGCCAGCAGCCCCCAAAGCCGGGACAGGGAGACCCAGTACTTC. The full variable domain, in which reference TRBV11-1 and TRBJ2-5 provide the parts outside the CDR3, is EAEVAQSPRYKITEKSQAVAFWCDPISGHATLYWYRQILGQGPELLVQFQDESVVDDSQLPKDRFSAERLKGVDSTLKIQPAELGDSAMYLCASSPQSRDRETQYFGPGTRLLVL.

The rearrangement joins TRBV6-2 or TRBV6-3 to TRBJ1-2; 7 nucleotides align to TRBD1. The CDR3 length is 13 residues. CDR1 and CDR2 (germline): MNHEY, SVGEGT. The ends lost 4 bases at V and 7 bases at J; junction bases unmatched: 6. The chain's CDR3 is CASSSPTGTGYTF. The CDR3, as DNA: TGTGCCAGCAGTTCCCCGACAGGGACTGGCTACACCTTC.